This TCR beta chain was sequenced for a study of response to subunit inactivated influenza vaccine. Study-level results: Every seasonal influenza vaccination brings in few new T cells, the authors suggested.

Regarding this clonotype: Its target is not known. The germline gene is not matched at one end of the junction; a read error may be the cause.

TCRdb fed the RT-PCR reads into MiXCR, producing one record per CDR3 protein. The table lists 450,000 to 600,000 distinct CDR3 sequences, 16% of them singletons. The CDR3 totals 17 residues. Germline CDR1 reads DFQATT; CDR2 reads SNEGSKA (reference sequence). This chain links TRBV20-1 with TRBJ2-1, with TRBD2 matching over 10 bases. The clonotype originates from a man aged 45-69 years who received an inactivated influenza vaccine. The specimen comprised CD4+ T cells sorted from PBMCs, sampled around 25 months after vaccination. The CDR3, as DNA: TGCTGTGCTAGAGTTGTAGCGGGAGGATTTACCTACAATGAGCAGTTCTTC. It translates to CCARVVAGGFTYNEQFF.